The TCR beta chain under discussion was sequenced for a study of Ad26.COV2.S vaccination and SARS-CoV-2 variants. A remark on this clone: Its antigen is as yet unknown.

Germline V gene sequence: CDR1 SGHVS, CDR2 FNYEAQ. Trimming removed 3 bases at V and 6 bases at J, with 11 bases between. The CDR3 loop spans 13 amino acids. Findings of the study overall: Measures of TCR breadth and depth may have fallen short of total T cell responses. Recipients of vaccine and of placebo showed similar breadth of their non-spike TCR repertoires.

Sequencing used immunoSEQ multiplex PCR; TCRdb keeps in-frame clones, though not all of them. The profile shows about 350,000 clones, around 92% of them singletons. The receptor's source is a human donor who had recovered from COVID-19. Sequencing was performed on peripheral blood, taken after recovery from COVID-19. The rearrangement links TRBV7-6 to TRBJ1-2, with D possibly being TRBD1 (6 bases). The CDR3 loop reads CASSLDSLNGYTF. The CDR3 bases are TGTGCCAGCAGCTTGGACAGTCTCAATGGCTACACCTTC.